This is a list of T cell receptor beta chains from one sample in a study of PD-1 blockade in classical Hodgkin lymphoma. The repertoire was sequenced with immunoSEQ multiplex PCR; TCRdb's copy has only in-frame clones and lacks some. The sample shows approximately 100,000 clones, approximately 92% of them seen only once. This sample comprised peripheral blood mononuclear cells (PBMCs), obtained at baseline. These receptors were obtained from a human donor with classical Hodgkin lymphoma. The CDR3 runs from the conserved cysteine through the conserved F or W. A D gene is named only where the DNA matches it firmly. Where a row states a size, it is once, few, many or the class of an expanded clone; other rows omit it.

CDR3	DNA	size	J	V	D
CASSRGHTEAFF	TGTGCCAGCAGCCGGGGGCACACTGAAGCTTTCTTT	.	TRBJ1-1	TRBV7-9	.
CASSPPYSRYEQYF	TGTGCCAGCAGCCCTCCATATTCTCGCTACGAGCAGTACTTC	.	TRBJ2-7	TRBV7-8	.
CASSLETGVMNTEAFF	TGCGCCAGCAGCTTGGAGACAGGGGTCATGAACACTGAAGCTTTCTTT	.	TRBJ1-1	TRBV5-1	TRBD1
CASSRDREWNTEAFF	TGTGCCAGTAGCCGCGACAGGGAATGGAACACTGAAGCTTTCTTT	.	TRBJ1-1	TRBV19	TRBD1
CASRLVGGPYNEQFF	TGTGCCAGTCGATTAGTGGGAGGGCCTTACAATGAGCAGTTCTTC	.	TRBJ2-1	TRBV11-2	TRBD2
CASSYSGGSGSYEQYF	TGTGCCAGCAGTTACTCTGGAGGGAGCGGCTCCTACGAGCAGTACTTC	.	TRBJ2-7	TRBV6-5	.
CASGSGETQYF	TGTGCCAGCGGATCAGGGGAGACCCAGTACTTC	once	TRBJ2-5	TRBV6-6	.
CASSMQGTGRETQYF	TGTGCCAGTAGTATGCAAGGAACGGGACGAGAGACCCAGTACTTC	.	TRBJ2-5	TRBV19	.
CASSVFSRATEAFF	TGTGCCAGCAGTGTTTTTTCTAGGGCAACTGAAGCTTTCTTT	.	TRBJ1-1	TRBV6-1	.
CASLITDTQYF	TGTGCCAGCTTGATTACAGATACGCAGTATTTT	.	TRBJ2-3	TRBV6-6	.